This T cell receptor (beta chain) was recorded in a study of blood T cells in healthy people across ages. Whole-study results and caveats: Naive CD4+ cells and diversity were both higher in long-lived donors than in aged donors.

The sample, about 9.2 milliliters of peripheral blood, was drawn from each donor. About this clonotype itself: As yet, its antigen is unknown.

The CDR3 loop spans 15 amino acids. V was shortened by 4 bases and J by 0 bases, with 10 bases between the two germline ends. The germline gives CDR1 SGHTA, CDR2 FQGNSA. Combining a sample-barcoded 5' primer with a J-beta primer mix, a second PCR ran for about 7 to 11 cycles. MiXCR, run by TCRdb on the 5' RACE reads, gives a single entry per CDR3 protein. The sample has some 1.5 million distinct CDR3 sequences, roughly 43% seen once; the top ten hold just over 4%. V is TRBV7-2 and J is TRBJ2-1; weak D call: TRBD1 (6 bases). This sequence was found in a woman younger than 35 in good health. What was sequenced was blood. The CDR3: CASSYLRGSYNEQFF. The CDR3 DNA reads TGTGCCAGCAGCTATCTCAGGGGCTCCTACAATGAGCAGTTCTTC.